These 5 T cell receptor beta chains came from one sample sequenced in a study of T-cell reconstitution after alpha-beta-depleted transplantation in children. Preparation of the TCRbeta library involved a method that used unique molecular identifiers. MiXCR, applied by TCRdb to the PCR reads, yields one record per CDR3 protein. Of around 960,000 distinct CDR3 sequences listed, about 30% were seen once; the top ten hold about 28%. This specimen was PBMCs, mostly from graft donor cells, taken 360 days after TCRalphabeta/CD19-depleted stem cell transplant. The receptors come from a boy younger than two who had a stem cell transplant for SCID, so the T cells may come from the graft donor.

This clonotype has only a few counts. The gene calls are TRBV6-1 and TRBJ2-5; D tentatively fits TRBD1 or TRBD2 (6 bases each). Trimming took 8 bases from V and 3 from J, leaving 16 bases between them. The CDR3 consists of 14 residues. The V gene's germline CDR1 is MNHNS and CDR2 SASEGT. The CDR3 coding sequence is TGTGCCAGCCCCGGGTTGGGGGGCGAAGAGACCCAGTACTTC. As protein: CASPGLGGEETQYF.

The V gene is TRBV20-1, the J gene TRBJ1-2, with 8 bases lining up with TRBD1. Looked up from germline, CDR1 is DFQATT and CDR2 is SNEGSKA (reference sequence). The trim removed 5 bases at V and 8 bases at J, leaving 13 bases unmatched. This CDR3 comprises 14 residues. Here the CDR3 DNA reads TGCAGTGCTCAACACCGGGACAGGCGTGCGGGCTACACCTTC. Protein sequence: CSAQHRDRRAGYTF.

This clonotype was recorded at least ten times. The rearrangement uses TRBV29-1 and TRBJ1-1; possibly TRBD1 for D (5 bases). The CDR3 loop spans 14 amino acids. Trimming removed 4 bases from V and 1 base from J, with 13 bases in between. The germline V gene has CDR1 SQVTM and CDR2 ANQGSEA. CDR3 sequence (DNA): TGCAGCGTTGGCGGGGGACGGACGAACACTGAAGCTTTCTTT. Amino acids: CSVGGGRTNTEAFF.

This clonotype was seen many times. The genes are TRBV20-1 and TRBJ2-5, with D possibly TRBD1 on 6 matching bases. The V gene lost 3 bases and the J gene lost 7 bases, with 12 bases spanning the gap. Germline CDR1 and CDR2: DFQATT and SNEGSKA (reference sequence). This CDR3 is 12 amino acids long. CDR3 sequence reads: CSASLSGVTQYF. The CDR3 nucleotides read TGCAGTGCTAGCCTCTCAGGGGTGACCCAGTACTTC.

In its sample, this clonotype was seen a few times. The CDR3 protein is CASIQSGLTNEKLFF. DNA of the CDR3: TGTGCCAGCATCCAATCGGGGCTTACGAATGAAAAACTGTTTTTT. V gene TRBV7-9 combines with J gene TRBJ1-4, with a tentative D call TRBD1 (5 bases). The CDR3 has 15 residues. Germline V gene lookup returns CDR1 SEHNR and CDR2 FQNEAQ (reference sequence). Trimming took 7 bases from V and 5 from J, leaving 17 bases between them.